The rows below give T cell receptor beta chains drawn from one sample of a study of blood T cells in healthy people across ages. A single record per CDR3 protein comes from TCRdb applying MiXCR to the 5' RACE reads. The table has about 1.1 million distinct CDR3 sequences, 35% to 40% seen once; the top ten hold 10% to 15%. The sample comprised blood. These receptor sequences come from a man in his late teens or twenties in good health. Each CDR3 is given with its conserved first and last residue.

TRBV12-3/TRBV12-4,CASSSDGGAGEKLFF
TRBV9,CASSVAQVMGEQYF
TRBV9,CASSVDWGANYGYTF
TRBV9,CASSVEAGGTGEQTGANVLTF
TRBV7-7,CASGFGSGGESDTQYF
TRBV5-1,CASSLTGRKNEQYF
TRBV27,CASPKEQTIGVIVDNEQYF
TRBV5-6,CASSQDRGLKGYTF
TRBV20-1,CSAKEGRGGSHEQFF
TRBV2,CASRDNRENTEAFF
TRBV7-3,CASSLRGASDTEAFF
TRBV6-1,CASRATSGGYYEQYF
TRBV9,CASSVEGFSGYTF
TRBV4-3,CASSQDRGRNNSPLHF
TRBV6-2/TRBV6-3,CASTQGSSTGELFF
TRBV6-1,CASSELVGAFF
TRBV12-5,CASGIDRKSYEQYF
TRBV7-2,CASSSRTSGVMSGNIQYF
TRBV12-3/TRBV12-4,CASTNKAHSGANVLTF
TRBV9,CASSGEGFSNQPQHF
TRBV5-1,CASSLEAPWDSTDTQYF
TRBV7-2,CANSTPGNEQFF
TRBV27,CASSLSSTGELFF
TRBV20-1,CSAGRGGPDTGELFF
TRBV6-5,CASREFSENTIYF
TRBV28,CASSTPGQQYF
TRBV7-3,CASSLTRDTEAFF
TRBV10-3,CAIHGGPGTAPNTEAFF
TRBV5-1,CASSLGTGEDGYTF
TRBV9,CASSPHLGGREAFF
TRBV18,CASSPSLPTAGGSNTQYF
TRBV30,CAWSSGIGTDTQYF
TRBV7-2,CASSFLIQETQYF
TRBV20-1,CSAPRGRADTQYF
TRBV14,CASSIRNPTGVSTGELFF